These T cell receptor beta chains were read from a single sample in a study of blood T cell repertoires in COVID-19. Assay used: immunoSEQ multiplex PCR; TCRdb lists only in-frame clones, some missing. The table has under 200,000 clones, approximately 85% seen once. The sample comprised peripheral blood. Receptor source: a woman in her sixties or seventies with COVID-19, enrolled during active disease. The CDR3 runs from the conserved cysteine through the conserved F or W. The D gene is left open where the match is weak. Rows may omit the clone size; those that give it use once, few, many or a size class.

V,J,D,size,CDR3,DNA
TRBV6-6,TRBJ2-5,NA,NA,CASSYLGGDSETQYF,TGTGCCAGCAGTTACCTGGGAGGAGATTCGGAGACCCAGTACTTC
TRBV28,TRBJ1-4,NA,NA,CASSLRGGATNEKLFF,TGTGCCAGCAGTTTGAGAGGGGGAGCGACTAATGAAAAACTGTTTTTT
TRBV12-3/TRBV12-4,TRBJ2-1,NA,NA,CASSWGLPNEQFF,TGTGCCAGCAGTTGGGGACTTCCCAATGAGCAGTTCTTC
TRBV9,TRBJ1-2,TRBD1,NA,CASTRYHQPGQDYGYTF,TGTGCCAGCACCAGATACCACCAGCCGGGACAGGACTATGGCTACACCTTC
TRBV28,TRBJ1-2,TRBD1,NA,CAIQSRDRGHTF,TGTGCCATACAGTCCCGGGACAGGGGGCACACCTTC
TRBV30,TRBJ1-1,NA,NA,CALQGAVEAFF,TGTGCTCTGCAGGGTGCTGTTGAAGCTTTCTTT
TRBV19,TRBJ1-4,TRBD1,NA,CASSQGGGEKLFF,TGTGCCAGTAGTCAGGGGGGCGGTGAAAAACTGTTTTTT
TRBV9,TRBJ1-4,NA,NA,CASSTQAGRSEKLFF,TGTGCCAGCAGCACCCAGGCGGGAAGATCTGAAAAACTGTTTTTT
TRBV15,TRBJ2-1,TRBD2,NA,CATSAAGGYNEQFF,TGTGCCACCAGCGCAGCGGGGGGGTACAATGAGCAGTTCTTC
TRBV5-1,TRBJ2-3,NA,NA,CASSFLSGATDTQYF,TGCGCCAGCAGCTTCCTTAGCGGAGCCACAGATACGCAGTATTTT
TRBV27,TRBJ1-1,NA,NA,CASSLVSAVRGNTEAFF,TGTGCCAGCAGTTTAGTATCCGCAGTTAGGGGAAACACTGAAGCTTTCTTT
TRBV6-5,TRBJ1-2,TRBD1,NA,CASSSTGGASGGYTF,TGTGCCAGCAGTTCAACAGGGGGCGCTTCGGGTGGCTACACCTTC
TRBV10-1,TRBJ1-3,TRBD1,NA,CASSPGQGRVRISGNTIYF,TGCGCCAGCAGTCCGGGACAGGGGAGAGTTCGGATCTCTGGAAACACCATATATTTT
TRBV9,TRBJ2-7,TRBD2,NA,CASSAQPGTSGFNEQYF,TGTGCCAGCAGCGCACAGCCGGGGACTAGCGGGTTCAACGAGCAGTACTTC
TRBV18,TRBJ1-1,TRBD1,NA,CASSPSTGVATEAFF,TGTGCCAGCTCACCCTCGACAGGGGTAGCCACTGAAGCTTTCTTT
TRBV9,TRBJ1-1,TRBD1,few,CASSVRGGDTEAFF,TGTGCCAGCAGCGTGAGAGGGGGCGACACTGAAGCTTTCTTT
TRBV19,TRBJ2-3,TRBD2,once,CASSFLAGGLSDTQYF,TGTGCCAGTAGTTTCCTAGCGGGGGGGCTATCAGATACGCAGTATTTT
TRBV5-1,TRBJ1-2,TRBD1,NA,CASSFSDRVDYGYTF,TGCGCCAGCAGCTTCTCTGACAGGGTTGACTATGGCTACACCTTC
TRBV19,TRBJ1-2,NA,NA,CASSISREGGYTF,TGTGCCAGTAGTATCAGCAGGGAAGGTGGCTACACCTTC
TRBV2,TRBJ2-7,TRBD1,once,CASSDGTGSYEQYF,TGTGCCAGCAGTGATGGGACAGGGTCCTACGAGCAGTACTTC
TRBV7-2,TRBJ2-3,TRBD2,few,CASSSSGVVDTQYF,TGTGCCAGCAGCTCTAGCGGGGTGGTAGATACGCAGTATTTT
TRBV24-1,TRBJ2-2,TRBD2,NA,CATHGASGSGELFF,TGTGCCACACACGGGGCTAGCGGGTCCGGGGAGCTGTTTTTT
TRBV19,TRBJ1-1,NA,once,CASSIGGGRDEAFF,TGTGCCAGTAGTATAGGCGGGGGGCGAGATGAAGCTTTCTTT
TRBV7-2,TRBJ2-5,TRBD2,NA,CASSLGTSGSQETQYF,TGTGCCAGCAGCTTAGGGACTAGCGGGAGCCAAGAGACCCAGTACTTC
TRBV7-6,TRBJ2-7,TRBD2,NA,CASSPTGTSGSKLDEQYF,TGTGCCAGCAGCCCGACAGGGACTAGCGGGAGTAAGCTGGACGAGCAGTACTTC
TRBV19,TRBJ2-5,TRBD2,NA,CASSRTSIETQYF,TGTGCCAGTAGTCGGACTAGCATCGAGACCCAGTACTTC
TRBV6-7,TRBJ1-1,NA,NA,CASKGSENTEAFF,TGTGCCAGCAAAGGCAGCGAGAACACTGAAGCTTTCTTT
TRBV5-4,TRBJ1-2,NA,once,CASSRPGEWDGYTF,TGTGCCAGCAGCCGCCCAGGGGAATGGGATGGCTACACCTTC
TRBV21-1,TRBJ2-5,NA,NA,CASSPKTSGRGGETQYF,TGTGCCAGCAGCCCCAAAACTAGCGGGAGGGGGGGAGAGACCCAGTACTTC
TRBV20-1,TRBJ2-7,TRBD1,NA,CSASNRGEQYF,TGCAGTGCTAGCAACAGGGGTGAGCAGTACTTC
TRBV28,TRBJ1-2,NA,NA,CASSLSQVPYGYTF,TGTGCCAGCAGTTTATCCCAGGTACCCTATGGCTACACCTTC
TRBV10-1,TRBJ2-7,TRBD1,NA,CASSALTGAGYEQYF,TGCGCCAGCAGTGCCCTGACAGGGGCGGGCTACGAGCAGTACTTC
TRBV7-2,TRBJ2-2,TRBD1,NA,CASSRRQGNTGELFF,TGTGCCAGCAGCCGGAGACAGGGGAACACCGGGGAGCTGTTTTTT